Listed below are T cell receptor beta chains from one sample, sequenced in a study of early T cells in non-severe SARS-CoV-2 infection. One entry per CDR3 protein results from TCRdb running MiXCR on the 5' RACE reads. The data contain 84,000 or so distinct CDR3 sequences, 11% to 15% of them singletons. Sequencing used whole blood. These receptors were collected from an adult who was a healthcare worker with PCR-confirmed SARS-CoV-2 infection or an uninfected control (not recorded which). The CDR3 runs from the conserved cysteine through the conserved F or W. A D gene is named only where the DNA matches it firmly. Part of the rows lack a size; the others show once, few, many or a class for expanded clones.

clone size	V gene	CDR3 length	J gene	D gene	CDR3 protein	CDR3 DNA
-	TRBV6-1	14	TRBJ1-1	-	CASSELDTYTEAFF	TGTGCCAGCAGTGAACTGGACACTTACACTGAAGCTTTCTTT
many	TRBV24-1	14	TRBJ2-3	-	CATSDSGRGDTQYF	TGTGCCACCAGTGATTCAGGGCGAGGGGATACGCAGTATTTT
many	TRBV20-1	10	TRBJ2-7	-	CSASRHEQYF	TGCAGTGCTAGCCGCCACGAGCAGTACTTC
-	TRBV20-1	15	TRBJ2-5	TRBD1	CSAKSGTAFQETQYF	TGCAGTGCCAAATCCGGGACAGCCTTCCAAGAGACCCAGTACTTC
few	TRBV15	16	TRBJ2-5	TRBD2	CATSRGPSGGASTQYF	TGTGCCACCAGCAGAGGCCCTAGCGGGGGGGCCTCGACCCAGTACTTC
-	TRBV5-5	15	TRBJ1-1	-	CASSLEDAGYTEAFF	TGTGCCAGCAGCTTGGAAGACGCAGGATACACTGAAGCTTTCTTT
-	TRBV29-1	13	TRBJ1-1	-	CSVRGQTNTEAFF	TGCAGCGTGCGTGGACAGACTAACACTGAAGCTTTCTTT
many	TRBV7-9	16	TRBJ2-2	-	CASSLTGGAGTGELFF	TGTGCCAGCAGCTTAACGGGGGGCGCGGGCACCGGGGAGCTGTTTTTT
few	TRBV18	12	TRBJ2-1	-	CASSPDYNEQFF	TGTGCCAGCTCACCAGACTACAATGAGCAGTTCTTC
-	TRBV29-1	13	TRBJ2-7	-	CSVTDSGGEGQYF	TGCAGCGTTACCGACTCGGGGGGCGAGGGGCAGTACTTC
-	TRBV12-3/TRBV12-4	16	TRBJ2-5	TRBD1	CASSLRGPTFQETQYF	TGTGCCAGCAGTTTAAGGGGGCCCACATTTCAAGAGACCCAGTACTTC
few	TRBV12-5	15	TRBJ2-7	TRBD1	CASGFGSGQGTQWYF	TGTGCTAGTGGTTTTGGTAGTGGACAGGGTACGCAGTGGTACTTC
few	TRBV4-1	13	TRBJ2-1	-	CASSQDGRPEQFF	TGCGCCAGCAGCCAAGATGGGCGGCCAGAGCAGTTCTTC
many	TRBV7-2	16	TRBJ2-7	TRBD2	CASSPTGTSGGYEQYF	TGTGCCAGCAGCCCCACCGGGACTAGCGGGGGGTACGAGCAGTACTTC
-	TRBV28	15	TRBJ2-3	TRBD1	CASSWDRRYTDTQYF	TGTGCCAGCAGTTGGGACAGGAGATACACAGATACGCAGTATTTT
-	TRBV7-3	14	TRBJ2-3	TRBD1	CASSLATGGDTQYF	TGTGCCAGCAGCTTAGCGACAGGGGGAGATACGCAGTATTTT
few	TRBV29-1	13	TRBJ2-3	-	CSVEWKGTDTQYF	TGCAGCGTTGAATGGAAAGGCACAGATACGCAGTATTTT
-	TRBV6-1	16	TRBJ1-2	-	CASRNPTTGYAYGYTF	TGTGCCAGCAGGAACCCAACCACAGGGTACGCCTATGGCTACACCTTC
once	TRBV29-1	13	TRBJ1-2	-	CSVAGTANYGYTF	TGCAGCGTTGCTGGGACGGCTAACTATGGCTACACCTTC
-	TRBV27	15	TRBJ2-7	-	CASRVVMVGSYEQYF	TGTGCCAGCAGAGTGGTCATGGTGGGGTCCTACGAGCAGTACTTC
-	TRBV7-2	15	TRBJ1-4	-	CASSLSRGRIEKLFF	TGTGCCAGCAGCTTGTCGCGGGGGAGAATTGAAAAACTGTTTTTT
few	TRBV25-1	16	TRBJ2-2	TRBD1	CASSATGTGGTGELFF	TGTGCCAGCAGTGCAACCGGGACAGGGGGGACCGGGGAGCTGTTTTTT
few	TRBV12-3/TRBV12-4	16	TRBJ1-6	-	CASSPGPGLRNSPLHF	TGTGCCAGCAGTCCGGGACCGGGCCTGCGGAATTCACCCCTCCACTTT
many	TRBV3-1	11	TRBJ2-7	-	CASSQENEQYF	TGTGCCAGCAGCCAAGAGAACGAGCAGTACTTC
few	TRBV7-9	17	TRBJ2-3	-	CASSFLPVPGATDTQYF	TGTGCCAGCAGCTTTTTGCCTGTACCGGGGGCCACAGATACGCAGTATTTT
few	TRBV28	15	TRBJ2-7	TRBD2	CASSRLAGNPYEQYF	TGTGCCAGCAGTAGACTAGCGGGGAACCCCTACGAGCAGTACTTC
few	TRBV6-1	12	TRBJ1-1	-	CASSENHAEAFF	TGTGCCAGCAGTGAAAATCACGCTGAAGCTTTCTTT
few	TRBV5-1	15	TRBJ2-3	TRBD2	CASSSRGLATDTQYF	TGCGCCAGCAGCTCCCGCGGACTAGCGACAGATACGCAGTATTTT
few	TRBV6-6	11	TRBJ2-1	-	CASEERAEQFF	TGTGCCAGCGAGGAGCGAGCTGAGCAGTTCTTC
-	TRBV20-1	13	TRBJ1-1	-	CSALRTANTEAFF	TGCAGTGCTTTGAGAACAGCGAACACTGAAGCTTTCTTT
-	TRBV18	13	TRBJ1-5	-	CASSPGFNQPQHF	TGTGCCAGCTCACCAGGGTTCAATCAGCCCCAGCATTTT
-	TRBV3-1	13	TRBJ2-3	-	CASSQASGGAGDF	TGTGCCAGCAGCCAAGCCAGTGGGGGGGCAGGGGATTTT
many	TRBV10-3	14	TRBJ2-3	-	CAIVPDPITDTQYF	TGTGCCATCGTCCCGGATCCTATCACAGATACGCAGTATTTT
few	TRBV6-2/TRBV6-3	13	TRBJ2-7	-	CASRRSPTYEQYF	TGTGCCAGCAGAAGGAGTCCGACCTACGAGCAGTACTTC
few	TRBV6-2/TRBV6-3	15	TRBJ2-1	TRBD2	CASSLGTSDYNEQFF	TGTGCCAGCAGTTTAGGGACTAGCGACTACAATGAGCAGTTCTTC
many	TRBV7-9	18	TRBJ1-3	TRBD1	CASSLASWDSFSGNTIYF	TGTGCCAGCAGCTTAGCCTCTTGGGACAGCTTCTCTGGAAACACCATATATTTT
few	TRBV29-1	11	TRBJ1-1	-	CSVEFSLEAFF	TGCAGCGTTGAATTTTCCCTTGAAGCTTTCTTT
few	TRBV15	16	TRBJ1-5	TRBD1	CATSRDRTGSGQPQHF	TGTGCCACCAGCAGAGACCGGACAGGGTCGGGGCAGCCCCAGCATTTT
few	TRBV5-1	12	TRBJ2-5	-	CASSRSGETQYF	TGCGCCAGCAGCCGTTCGGGGGAGACCCAGTACTTC
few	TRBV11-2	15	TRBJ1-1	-	CASSLNRPMNTEAFF	TGTGCCAGCAGCTTAAACAGGCCTATGAACACTGAAGCTTTCTTT
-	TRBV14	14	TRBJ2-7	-	CASSPRIKDAEQYF	TGTGCCAGCAGCCCCCGGATTAAGGACGCGGAGCAGTACTTC
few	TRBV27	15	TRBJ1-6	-	CASSLFGVFNSPLHF	TGTGCCAGCAGTTTATTTGGGGTCTTTAATTCACCCCTCCACTTT
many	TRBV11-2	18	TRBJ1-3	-	CASSLRTAPRLVGNTIYF	TGTGCCAGCAGCTTAAGGACTGCTCCAAGACTCGTTGGAAACACCATATATTTT
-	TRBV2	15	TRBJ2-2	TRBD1	CASSTGQGDTGELFF	TGTGCCAGCAGTACCGGACAGGGTGACACCGGGGAGCTGTTTTTT